Each of the 5 T cell receptor beta chains below was sequenced from the same sample in a study of beta chain features in type 1 diabetes. The whole isolated RNA underwent reverse transcription, so sequencing captured expressed TCRB transcripts. The data were produced by immunoSEQ multiplex PCR, yet TCRdb's version contains in-frame clones alone and is incomplete. The sample lists 400,000 to 450,000 clones; around 13% were seen once. Material: naive CD4+ T cells from blood. The source of these receptors is a man between 25 and 39 years old in good health.

This clone was detected only a few times. The chain joins TRBV7-2 to TRBJ1-2; 7 bases map to TRBD1. After removal of 5 bases from V and 4 bases from J, the junction contained 13 bases not matched to a gene. The CDR3 loop spans 16 amino acids. Germline V gene lookup returns CDR1 SGHTA and CDR2 FQGNSA. The CDR3: CASSALKQGRGYGYTF. The CDR3 DNA reads as TGTGCCAGCAGCGCTCTTAAACAGGGGCGGGGCTATGGCTACACCTTC.

The gene calls are TRBV30 and TRBJ1-5; possible D gene TRBD1, 6 bases. The V gene's germline CDR1 is GTSNPN and CDR2 SVGIG (reference sequence). This CDR3 comprises 16 residues. V lost 2 bases to trimming and J lost 4 bases, with 18 bases between them. The CDR3 protein is CAWSSPGEIGNQPQHF. CDR3 DNA sequence: TGTGCCTGGAGTAGTCCAGGGGAAATCGGGAATCAGCCCCAGCATTTT.

In this sample, this clone turned up a few times. J is TRBJ2-5 and V is TRBV5-1; 8 bases map to TRBD2. The CDR3 is made up of 14 amino acids. From germline, CDR1 is SGHRS and CDR2 YFSETQ. The ends lost 4 bases at V and 5 bases at J; junction bases unmatched: 7. CDR3 sequence (DNA): TGCGCCAGCAGCCTAGGGACTAGTGGGGAGACCCAGTACTTC. The encoded protein is CASSLGTSGETQYF.

CDR3 nucleotides: TGTGCCAGTGGGGCCGATCAGCCCCAGCATTTT. The encoded protein is CASGADQPQHF. This chain links TRBV19 with TRBJ1-5, with D maybe TRBD1 (5 bases). This CDR3 has 11 amino acids. The V end was cut by 8 bases, the J end by 5 bases, with 7 bases between. Germline CDR1 LNHDA, CDR2 SQIVND (reference sequence).

This sequence joins TRBV7-2 and TRBJ2-3, with D perhaps matching TRBD1 or TRBD2 (5 bases each). The CDR3 covers 14 residues. V was cut by 0 bases and J by 3 bases, with 7 bases left in between. Per germline, CDR1 SGHTA and CDR2 FQGNSA. The CDR3 here is CASSLAWGTDTQYF. DNA for the CDR3: TGTGCCAGCAGCTTAGCTTGGGGGACAGATACGCAGTATTTT.